The rows below give T cell receptor beta chains drawn from one sample of a study of T cell responses to AZD1222 COVID-19 vaccine. Profiling relied on immunoSEQ multiplex PCR, and the TCRdb table lists in-frame clones only, not all of them. Of fewer than 110,000 clones listed, around 87% are singletons. Sequencing was performed on peripheral blood, taken 28 days after the second AZD1222 dose. The receptor source for this set is an adult who received the AZD1222 COVID-19 vaccine. Both conserved end residues are part of each CDR3. The D gene is left open where the match is weak. The size entry is marked missing in some rows and otherwise reads once, few, many or a size class.

j_call	cdr3_length	v_call	d_call	clone_size	cdr3_aa	cdr3_nt
TRBJ1-2	15	TRBV6-2/TRBV6-3	NA	NA	CASSYSPGSTYGYTF	TGTGCCAGCAGTTACTCGCCAGGGTCCACCTATGGCTACACCTTC
TRBJ2-1	15	TRBV7-9	TRBD1	NA	CASRSPGQGNNEQFF	TGTGCCAGCAGATCACCGGGACAGGGGAACAATGAGCAGTTCTTC
TRBJ2-6	17	TRBV10-3	NA	NA	CGISESSGNSGANVLTF	TGTGGCATCAGTGAGTCGTCGGGTAACTCTGGGGCCAACGTCCTGACTTTC
TRBJ2-2	16	TRBV7-3	NA	NA	CASSRDKGPQRGELFF	TGTGCCAGCAGCCGGGACAAGGGACCTCAAAGGGGGGAGCTGTTTTTT
TRBJ2-7	13	TRBV28	NA	NA	CASTTPGSDEQYF	TGTGCCAGCACCACGCCAGGGTCCGACGAGCAGTACTTC
TRBJ2-1	13	TRBV11-3	NA	NA	CASSQAGYNEQFF	TGTGCCAGCAGCCAAGCAGGGTACAATGAGCAGTTCTTC
TRBJ2-1	15	TRBV9	TRBD1	NA	CASSLGQGLYNEQFF	TGTGCCAGCAGCTTGGGACAGGGCCTATACAATGAGCAGTTCTTC
TRBJ2-3	15	TRBV6-5	NA	NA	CASSYSTGVTDTQYF	TGTGCCAGCAGTTACTCGACGGGGGTTACAGATACGCAGTATTTT
TRBJ2-5	11	TRBV12-3/TRBV12-4	NA	once	CASSFRETQYF	TGTGCCAGCAGTTTTCGGGAGACCCAGTACTTC
TRBJ2-7	17	TRBV5-6	TRBD1	NA	CASSSYTLTGTVYEQYF	TGTGCCAGCAGCTCTTACACCCTGACAGGGACCGTCTACGAGCAGTACTTC
TRBJ2-2	11	TRBV30	NA	NA	CAWSDPQELFF	TGTGCCTGGAGCGACCCACAGGAGCTGTTTTTT
TRBJ1-1	14	TRBV3-1/TRBV3-2	NA	NA	CASSLSQVNTEAFF	TGTGCCAGCAGCCTTTCACAGGTGAACACTGAAGCTTTCTTT
TRBJ2-7	16	TRBV9	NA	NA	CASSAQGQGMGYEQYF	TGTGCCAGCAGCGCCCAGGGGCAGGGAATGGGGTACGAGCAGTACTTC
TRBJ1-5	20	TRBV5-8	NA	NA	CASSPGIGEKSRLSNQPQHF	TGTGCCAGCAGCCCAGGAATCGGAGAAAAATCCCGGTTGAGCAATCAGCCCCAGCATTTT
TRBJ2-1	17	TRBV4-2	TRBD2	NA	CASSQVSGLAGDYEQFF	TGTGCCAGCAGCCAGGTCTCGGGACTAGCGGGTGATTATGAGCAGTTCTTC
TRBJ1-3	16	TRBV4-3	TRBD1	NA	CASSPGQGIAGNTIYF	TGCGCCAGCAGCCCGGGACAGGGGATAGCTGGAAACACCATATATTTT
TRBJ2-1	15	TRBV9	NA	once	CASSPRGLSYNEQFF	TGTGCCAGCAGCCCCAGGGGACTATCGTACAATGAGCAGTTCTTC
TRBJ2-1	15	TRBV27	TRBD1	once	CASSPTGTGYNEQFF	TGTGCCAGCAGCCCCACCGGGACAGGATACAATGAGCAGTTCTTC
TRBJ1-5	14	TRBV6-5	NA	NA	CASSYLGFNQPQHF	TGTGCCAGCAGTTACCTCGGTTTCAATCAGCCCCAGCATTTT
TRBJ2-7	16	TRBV11-2	NA	NA	CASSLDQPGARYEQYF	TGTGCCAGCAGCTTAGATCAGCCAGGGGCCCGCTACGAGCAGTACTTC
TRBJ1-4	17	TRBV4-2	NA	once	CASSPHKVGRGNEKLFF	TGTGCCAGCAGCCCTCACAAAGTGGGCCGCGGCAATGAAAAACTGTTTTTT
TRBJ1-1	13	TRBV18	NA	NA	CASSPQQNTEAFF	TGTGCCAGCTCACCACAACAAAACACTGAAGCTTTCTTT
TRBJ1-6	13	TRBV18	NA	NA	CASSPPHDSPLHF	TGTGCCAGCTCACCCCCTCACGATTCACCCCTCCACTTT
TRBJ2-4	18	TRBV9	NA	once	CASSEAPGGFGIMNIQYF	TGTGCCAGCAGCGAAGCCCCCGGTGGGTTCGGGATCATGAACATTCAGTACTTC
TRBJ1-2	15	TRBV9	NA	NA	CASRGAGQFNYGYTF	TGTGCCAGCAGGGGGGCCGGACAGTTCAACTATGGCTACACCTTC
TRBJ1-5	14	TRBV5-1	NA	NA	CASSLVLGGQPQHF	TGCGCCAGCAGCTTGGTATTAGGGGGTCAGCCCCAGCATTTT
TRBJ2-5	12	TRBV12-3/TRBV12-4	NA	NA	CASGQIQETQYF	TGTGCCAGCGGACAGATCCAAGAGACCCAGTACTTC
TRBJ2-3	14	TRBV19	TRBD2	NA	CASSTGLATDTQYF	TGTGCCAGTAGTACCGGACTAGCCACAGATACGCAGTATTTT
TRBJ2-5	11	TRBV6-5	NA	NA	CASKQEETQYF	TGTGCCAGCAAGCAGGAGGAGACCCAGTACTTC
TRBJ1-6	13	TRBV14	NA	few	CASSETRVSPLHF	TGTGCCAGCAGCGAAACCCGGGTTTCACCCCTCCACTTT
TRBJ1-2	15	TRBV7-2	TRBD1	NA	CASSLAPPGGYGYTF	TGTGCCAGCAGCTTAGCCCCACCAGGGGGCTATGGCTACACCTTC
TRBJ1-5	15	TRBV7-6	NA	NA	CASSLGAGKNQPQHF	TGTGCCAGCAGCCTAGGGGCGGGCAAAAATCAGCCCCAGCATTTT
TRBJ2-7	13	TRBV11-3	TRBD1	NA	CASSFGQGSEQYF	TGTGCCAGCAGCTTCGGACAGGGATCCGAGCAGTACTTC
TRBJ2-2	14	TRBV5-1	NA	NA	CASSLAPDTGELFF	TGCGCCAGCAGCTTAGCCCCGGACACCGGGGAGCTGTTTTTT
TRBJ1-2	14	TRBV3-1/TRBV3-2	NA	NA	CASSQGATNYGYTF	TGTGCCAGCAGCCAAGGGGCGACTAACTATGGCTACACCTTC
TRBJ1-4	15	TRBV19	NA	NA	CASSMSTAGNEKLFF	TGTGCCAGTAGTATGTCGACGGCGGGTAATGAAAAACTGTTTTTT
TRBJ2-2	15	TRBV15	NA	NA	CATSRDRGKGGELFF	TGTGCCACCAGCAGAGACAGGGGAAAGGGCGGGGAGCTGTTTTTT
TRBJ1-1	11	TRBV28	NA	NA	CASSPGREAFF	TGTGCCAGCAGCCCAGGCAGGGAAGCTTTCTTT
TRBJ1-1	13	TRBV7-3	TRBD1	NA	CASSSQGVGKAFF	TGTGCCAGCAGCTCACAGGGGGTGGGGAAGGCTTTCTTT